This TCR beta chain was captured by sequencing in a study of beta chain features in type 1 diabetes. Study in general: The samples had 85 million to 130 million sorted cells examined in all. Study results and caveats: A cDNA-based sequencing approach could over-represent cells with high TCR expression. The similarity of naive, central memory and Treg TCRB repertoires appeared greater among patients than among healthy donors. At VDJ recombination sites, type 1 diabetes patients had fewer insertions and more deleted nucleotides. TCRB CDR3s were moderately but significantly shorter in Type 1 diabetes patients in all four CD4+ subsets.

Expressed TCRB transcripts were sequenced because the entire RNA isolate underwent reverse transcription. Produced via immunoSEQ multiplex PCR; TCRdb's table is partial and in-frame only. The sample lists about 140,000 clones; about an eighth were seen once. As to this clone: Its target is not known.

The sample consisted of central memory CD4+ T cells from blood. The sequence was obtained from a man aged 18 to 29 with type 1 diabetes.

CDR3 nucleotide sequence: TGTGCCAGCAGTTTAGGGCAGGGCGGTTCACCCCTCCACTTT. Translating gives CASSLGQGGSPLHF. The chain is built from TRBV28 and TRBJ1-6; perhaps TRBD1 as D (5 bases). Germline assignment: CDR1 MDHEN and CDR2 SYDVKM. This CDR3 region has 14 residues. The V and J ends lost 2 bases and 9 bases respectively, with 11 bases between them.